The clone carrying this T cell receptor beta chain has at least ten counts. TCRdb used MiXCR to reprocess the RT-PCR reads, holding one entry per CDR3 protein. The table shows almost 700,000 distinct CDR3 sequences, with over 12% occurring only once. Trimming cost V 6 bases and J 0 bases, with 24 bases left between them. Germline loops: CDR1 DFQATT, CDR2 SNEGSKA (reference sequence). CDR3 length: 17 amino acids. The J gene is TRBJ2-7, the V gene TRBV20-1; perhaps TRBD2 as D (6 bases). This TCR was sampled from a female donor in good health, serving as a healthy control. Material for sequencing was memory CD4+ T cells from blood. In DNA, the CDR3 is TGCAGTGCGAAGAGAGTTCGGCCCGGGGGTGTCTCCTACGAGCAGTACTTC. Residues: CSAKRVRPGGVSYEQYF.